A few counts support the clone carrying this T cell receptor (beta chain). Profiled with immunoSEQ multiplex PCR; TCRdb holds only in-frame clones, not every one. This sample yields approximately 730,000 clones, of which approximately 83% are seen a single time; 0.0095% to 0.013% belongs to the top ten. The data derive from a study of shared T cell receptors in the human thymus. CDR1 and CDR2 (germline): LNHDA, SQIVND (reference sequence). The CDR3 runs to 16 residues. The ends were cut back, 6 bases at V and 5 bases at J, with 22 bases in the middle. A further study also used this sample, focusing on human thymus T cells. In that study: Those donating were healthy Finnish infants in corrective surgery for congenital heart defects. The related literature has documented a marked overlap of thymic repertoires among unrelated individuals.

The chain couples TRBV19 to TRBJ1-2, with a weak D call TRBD1 (6 bases). This TCR was sampled from a girl less than two years old with a congenital heart defect. Sequenced input: thymocytes. The CDR3 nucleotides read TGTGCCAGTAGAGGGCTACAGGGACCATCCTATTATGGCTACACCTTC. It encodes CASRGLQGPSYYGYTF.